The table lists the clone carrying this T cell receptor beta chain with a few counts. RNA was extracted and reverse transcribed into cDNA as the sequencing template. Clones were read by immunoSEQ multiplex PCR, and TCRdb kept only the in-frame ones, dropping some. The top ten hold around 1.7% of the sample, which has fewer than 350,000 clones, over 45% seen once. The sample's treatment: oral pan-JAK inhibitor, 5-10 mg twice daily. The CDR3 is made up of 14 amino acids. Germline lookup yields CDR1 KGHSH and CDR2 LQKENI. Trimming left V 3 bases short and J 8 bases short, with 13 bases between. The source of the sample is a study of CD8+ T cells in alopecia areata.

The source material was CD4+ T cells sorted from blood, sampled at week 24, from a patient treated with tofacitinib. J is TRBJ1-4 and V is TRBV18, with a weak D call TRBD1 (6 bases). The origin of this receptor is a human donor with alopecia areata. CDR3 nucleotides: TGTGCCAGCTCACCCCCAGGAGGGGGGGAAAAACTGTTTTTT. Amino acid sequence: CASSPPGGGEKLFF.